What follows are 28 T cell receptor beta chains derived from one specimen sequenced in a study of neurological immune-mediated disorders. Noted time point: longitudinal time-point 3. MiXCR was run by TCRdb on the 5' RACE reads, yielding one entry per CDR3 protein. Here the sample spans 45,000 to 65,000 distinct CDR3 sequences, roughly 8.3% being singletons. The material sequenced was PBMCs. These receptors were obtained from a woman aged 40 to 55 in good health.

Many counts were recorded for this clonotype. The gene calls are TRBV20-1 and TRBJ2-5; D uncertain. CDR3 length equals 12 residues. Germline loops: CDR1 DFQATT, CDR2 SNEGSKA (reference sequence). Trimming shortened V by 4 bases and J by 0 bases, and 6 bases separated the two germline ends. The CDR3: CSAKGDQETQYF. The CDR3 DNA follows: TGCAGTGCTAAGGGTGACCAAGAGACCCAGTACTTC.

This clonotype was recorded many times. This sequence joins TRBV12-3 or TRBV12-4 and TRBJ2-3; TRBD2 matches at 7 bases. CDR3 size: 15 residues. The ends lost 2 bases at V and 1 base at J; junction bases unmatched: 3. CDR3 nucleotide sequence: TGTGCCAGCAGTTTAACTAGCGACCGCACAGATACGCAGTATTTT. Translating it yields CASSLTSDRTDTQYF.

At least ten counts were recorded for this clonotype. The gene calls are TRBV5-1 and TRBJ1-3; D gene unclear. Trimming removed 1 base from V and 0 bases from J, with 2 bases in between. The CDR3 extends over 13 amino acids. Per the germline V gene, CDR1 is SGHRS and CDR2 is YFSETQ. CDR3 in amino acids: CASSLYSGNTIYF. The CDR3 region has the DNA TGCGCCAGCAGCTTGTACTCTGGAAACACCATATATTTT.

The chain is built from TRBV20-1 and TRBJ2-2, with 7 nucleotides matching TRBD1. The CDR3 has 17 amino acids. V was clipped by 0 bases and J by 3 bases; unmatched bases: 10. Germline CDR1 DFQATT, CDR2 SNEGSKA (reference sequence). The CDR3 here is CSARDPMGQGDTGELFF. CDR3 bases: TGCAGTGCTAGAGATCCTATGGGGCAGGGGGACACCGGGGAGCTGTTTTTT.

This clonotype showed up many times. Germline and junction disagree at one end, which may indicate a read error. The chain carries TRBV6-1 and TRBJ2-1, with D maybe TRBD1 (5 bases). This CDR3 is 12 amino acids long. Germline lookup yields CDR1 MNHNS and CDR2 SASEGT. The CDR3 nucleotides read TGCGGCACAGGACGCTCCTACAATGAGCAGTTCTTC. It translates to CGTGRSYNEQFF.

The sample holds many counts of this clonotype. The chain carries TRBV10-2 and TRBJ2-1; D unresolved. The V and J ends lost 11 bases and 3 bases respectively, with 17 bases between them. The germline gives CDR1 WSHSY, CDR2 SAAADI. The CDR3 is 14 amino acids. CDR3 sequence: CASNPSGDYNEQFF. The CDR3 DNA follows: TGCGCCTCCAACCCCTCGGGCGACTACAATGAGCAGTTCTTC.

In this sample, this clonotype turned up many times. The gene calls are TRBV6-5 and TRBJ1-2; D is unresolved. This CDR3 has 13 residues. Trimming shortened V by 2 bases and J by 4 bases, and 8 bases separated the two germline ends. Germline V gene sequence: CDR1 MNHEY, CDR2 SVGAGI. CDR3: CASSYAGFYGYTF. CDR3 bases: TGTGCCAGCAGTTACGCGGGCTTCTATGGCTACACCTTC.

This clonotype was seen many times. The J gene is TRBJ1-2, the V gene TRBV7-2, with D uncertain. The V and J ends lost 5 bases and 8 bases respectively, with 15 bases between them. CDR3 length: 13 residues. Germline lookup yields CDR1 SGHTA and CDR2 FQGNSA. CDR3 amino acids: CASSMDGFRGYTF. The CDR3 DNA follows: TGTGCCAGCAGCATGGACGGTTTTCGCGGCTACACCTTC.

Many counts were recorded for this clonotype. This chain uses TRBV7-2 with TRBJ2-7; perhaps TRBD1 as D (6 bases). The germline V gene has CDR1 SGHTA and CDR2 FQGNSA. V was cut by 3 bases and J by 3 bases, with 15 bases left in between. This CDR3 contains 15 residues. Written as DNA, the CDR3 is TGTGCCAGCAGCTTTCAGGGGTCGGCCTTCTACGAGCAGTACTTC. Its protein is CASSFQGSAFYEQYF. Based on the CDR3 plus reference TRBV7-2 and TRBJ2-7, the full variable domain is GAGVSQSPSNKVTEKGKDVELRCDPISGHTALYWYRQSLGQGLEFLIYFQGNSAPDKSGLPSDRFSAERTGGSVSTLTIQRTQQEDSAVYLCASSFQGSAFYEQYFGPGTRLTVT.

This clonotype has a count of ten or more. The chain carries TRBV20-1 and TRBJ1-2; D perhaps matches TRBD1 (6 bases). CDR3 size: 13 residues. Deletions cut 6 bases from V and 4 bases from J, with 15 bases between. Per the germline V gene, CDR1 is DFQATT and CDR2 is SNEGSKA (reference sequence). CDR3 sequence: CSAMTGRGYGYTF. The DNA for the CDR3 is TGCAGTGCAATGACAGGCAGGGGCTATGGCTACACCTTC.

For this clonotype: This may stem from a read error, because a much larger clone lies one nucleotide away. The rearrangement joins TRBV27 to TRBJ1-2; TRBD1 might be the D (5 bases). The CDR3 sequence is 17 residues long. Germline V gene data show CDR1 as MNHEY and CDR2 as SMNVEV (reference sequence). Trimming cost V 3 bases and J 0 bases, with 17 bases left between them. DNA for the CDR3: TGTGCCAGCAGTTTGTCAGGGAGCGAGGGAGCTAACTATGGCTACACCTTC. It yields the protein CASSLSGSEGANYGYTF.

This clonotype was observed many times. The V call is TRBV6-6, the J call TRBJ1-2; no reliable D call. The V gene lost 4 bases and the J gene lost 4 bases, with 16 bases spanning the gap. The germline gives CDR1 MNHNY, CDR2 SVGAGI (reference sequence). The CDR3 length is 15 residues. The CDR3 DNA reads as TGTGCCAGCAGTTTTTCCCCGACTAACCCCTATGGCTACACCTTC. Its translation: CASSFSPTNPYGYTF.

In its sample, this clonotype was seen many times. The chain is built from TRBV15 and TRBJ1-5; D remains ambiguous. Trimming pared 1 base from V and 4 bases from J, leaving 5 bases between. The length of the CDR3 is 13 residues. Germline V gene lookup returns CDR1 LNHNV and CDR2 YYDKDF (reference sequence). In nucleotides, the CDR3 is TGTGCCACCAGCAGAGTTTTAAATCAGCCCCAGCATTTT. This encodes CATSRVLNQPQHF.

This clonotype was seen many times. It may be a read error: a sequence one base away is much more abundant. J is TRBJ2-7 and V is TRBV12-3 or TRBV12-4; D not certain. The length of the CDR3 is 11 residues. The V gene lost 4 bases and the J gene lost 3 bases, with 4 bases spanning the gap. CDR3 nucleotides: TGTGCCAGCAGTTCCAACTACGAGCAGTACTTC. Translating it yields CASSSNYEQYF.

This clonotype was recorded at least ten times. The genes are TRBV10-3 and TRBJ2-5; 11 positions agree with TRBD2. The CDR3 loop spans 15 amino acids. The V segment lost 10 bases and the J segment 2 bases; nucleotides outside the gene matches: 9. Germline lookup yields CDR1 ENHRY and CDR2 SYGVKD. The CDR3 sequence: CATSPTSGAQETQYF. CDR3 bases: TGTGCCACCTCCCCGACTAGCGGGGCACAAGAGACCCAGTACTTC.

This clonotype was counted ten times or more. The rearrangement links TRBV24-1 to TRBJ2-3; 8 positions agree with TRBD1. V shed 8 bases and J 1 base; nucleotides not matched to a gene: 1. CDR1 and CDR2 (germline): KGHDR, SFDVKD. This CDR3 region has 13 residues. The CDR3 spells CATKDRGTDTQYF. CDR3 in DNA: TGTGCCACCAAGGACAGGGGCACAGATACGCAGTATTTT.

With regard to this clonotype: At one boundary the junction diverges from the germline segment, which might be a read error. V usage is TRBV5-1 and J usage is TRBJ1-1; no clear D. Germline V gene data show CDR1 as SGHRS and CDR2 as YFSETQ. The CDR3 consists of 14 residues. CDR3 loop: CANSLARRTSEAFF. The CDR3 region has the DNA TGCGCCAACAGCTTGGCCCGGAGGACTTCTGAAGCTTTCTTT.

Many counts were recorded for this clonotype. The CDR3 bases are TGTGCCAGCAGTCACAAAAGGGGGAGCGGAGAGCAAGAGACCCAGTACTTC. This gives the protein CASSHKRGSGEQETQYF. The chain uses TRBV27 and TRBJ2-5, with D perhaps TRBD1 (6 bases). Germline CDR1 reads MNHEY; CDR2 reads SMNVEV (reference sequence). V was clipped by 5 bases and J by 2 bases, with 21 bases between them. This CDR3 has 17 amino acids.

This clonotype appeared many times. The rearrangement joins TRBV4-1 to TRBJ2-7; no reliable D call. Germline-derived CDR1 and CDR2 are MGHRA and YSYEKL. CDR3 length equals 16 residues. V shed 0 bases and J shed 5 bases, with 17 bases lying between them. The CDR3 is CASSQDYSRLRNEQYF. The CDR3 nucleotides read TGCGCCAGCAGCCAAGATTACAGCAGGCTGAGGAACGAGCAGTACTTC.

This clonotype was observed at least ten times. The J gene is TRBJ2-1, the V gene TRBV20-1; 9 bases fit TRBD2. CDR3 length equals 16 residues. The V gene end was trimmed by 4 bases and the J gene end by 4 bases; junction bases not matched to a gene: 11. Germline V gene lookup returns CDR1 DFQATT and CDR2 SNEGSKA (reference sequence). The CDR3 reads CSATLAGSIIYNEQFF. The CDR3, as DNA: TGCAGTGCTACACTAGCGGGTTCCATTATATACAATGAGCAGTTCTTC.

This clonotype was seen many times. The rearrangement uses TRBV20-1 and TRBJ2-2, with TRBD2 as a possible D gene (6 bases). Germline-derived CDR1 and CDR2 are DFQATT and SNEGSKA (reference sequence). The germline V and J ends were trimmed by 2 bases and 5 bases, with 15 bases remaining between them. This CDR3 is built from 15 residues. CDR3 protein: CSARSGQRKTGELFF. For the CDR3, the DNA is TGCAGTGCTAGAAGCGGGCAGAGGAAGACCGGGGAGCTGTTTTTT.

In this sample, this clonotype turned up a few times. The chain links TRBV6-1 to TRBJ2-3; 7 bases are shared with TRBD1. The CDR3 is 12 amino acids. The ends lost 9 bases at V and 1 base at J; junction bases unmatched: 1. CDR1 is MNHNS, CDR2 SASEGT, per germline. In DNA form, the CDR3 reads TGTGCCAGTCAGGGGGGCACAGATACGCAGTATTTT. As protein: CASQGGTDTQYF.

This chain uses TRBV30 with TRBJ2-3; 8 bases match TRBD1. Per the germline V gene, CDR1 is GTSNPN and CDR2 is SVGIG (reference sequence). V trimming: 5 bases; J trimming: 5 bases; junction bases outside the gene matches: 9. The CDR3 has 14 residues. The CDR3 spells CAWARDRTRDTQYF. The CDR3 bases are TGTGCCTGGGCTAGGGACAGGACAAGAGATACGCAGTATTTT.

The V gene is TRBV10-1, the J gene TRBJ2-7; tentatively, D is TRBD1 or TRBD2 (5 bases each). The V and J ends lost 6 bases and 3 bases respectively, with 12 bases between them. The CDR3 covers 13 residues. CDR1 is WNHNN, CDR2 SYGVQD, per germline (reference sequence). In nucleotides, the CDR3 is TGCGCCAGCAGCGGGACGGAAATCTACGAGCAGTACTTC. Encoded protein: CASSGTEIYEQYF.

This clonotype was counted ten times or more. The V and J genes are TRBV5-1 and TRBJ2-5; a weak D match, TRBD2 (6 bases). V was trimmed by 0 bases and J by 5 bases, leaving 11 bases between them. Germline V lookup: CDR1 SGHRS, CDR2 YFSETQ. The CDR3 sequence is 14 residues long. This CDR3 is CASSLAPGSETQYF. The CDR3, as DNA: TGCGCCAGCAGCTTGGCTCCCGGGAGCGAGACCCAGTACTTC.

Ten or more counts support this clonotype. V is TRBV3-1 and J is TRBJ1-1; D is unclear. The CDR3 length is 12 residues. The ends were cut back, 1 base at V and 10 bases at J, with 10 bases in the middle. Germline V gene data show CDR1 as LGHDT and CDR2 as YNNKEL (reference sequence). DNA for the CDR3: TGTGCCAGCAGCCAAGGGGAACTGGGAGCTTTCTTT. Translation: CASSQGELGAFF. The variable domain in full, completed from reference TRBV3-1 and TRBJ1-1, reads DTAVSQTPKYLVTQMGNDKSIKCEQNLGHDTMYWYKQDSKKFLKIMFSYNNKELIINETVPNRFSPKSPDKAHLNLHINSLELGDSAVYFCASSQGELGAFFGQGTRLTVV.

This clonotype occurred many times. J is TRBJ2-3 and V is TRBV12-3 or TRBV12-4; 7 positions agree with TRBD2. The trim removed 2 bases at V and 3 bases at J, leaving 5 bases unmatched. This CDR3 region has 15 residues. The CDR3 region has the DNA TGTGCCAGCAGTTTATACGTGGGAGGGACAGATACGCAGTATTTT. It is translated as CASSLYVGGTDTQYF.

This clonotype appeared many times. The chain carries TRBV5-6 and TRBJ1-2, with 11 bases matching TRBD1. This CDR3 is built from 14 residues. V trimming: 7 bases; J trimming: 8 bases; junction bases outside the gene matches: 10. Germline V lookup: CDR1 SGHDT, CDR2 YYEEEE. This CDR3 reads CASGSGQGARGYTF. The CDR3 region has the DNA TGTGCCAGCGGATCCGGACAGGGGGCTCGGGGCTACACCTTC.